This T cell receptor (beta chain) is drawn from a study of shared clonotypes between healthy human individuals. The V end was cut by 3 bases, the J end by 5 bases, with 16 bases between. In germline, CDR1 is MGHRA, CDR2 YSYEKL. This CDR3 has 15 residues. Details on this clone: Its antigen is unidentified.

CD45RO-negative CD8 cells positively selected for CCR7 made up the naive population, which excluded terminally differentiated effector memory CD45RA+ cells. Findings of the study overall: A handful of donors showed sharing of about 4.8% of naive CD4 clonotypes. An effect of sequencing depth on clonotype sharing among donors was expected.

Sequencing was at deep level. TCRdb's copy holds only in-frame clones and misses some; the assay was immunoSEQ multiplex PCR. The sample has around 2,100,000 clones, about 95% seen once. Sequencing input: naive CD8+ T cells sorted from blood. This rearrangement joins TRBV4-1 to TRBJ2-5, with D perhaps matching TRBD1 or TRBD2 (5 bases each). The sequence was collected from a man in his late teens or twenties in good health. The CDR3 loop reads CASSQRLIEGETQYF. The CDR3, as DNA: TGCGCCAGCAGCCAGCGGCTCATAGAGGGGGAGACCCAGTACTTC.